The 26 T cell receptor beta chains below come from one sample, sequenced in a study of neoadjuvant anti-PD-1 for oral cavity cancer. Here immunoSEQ multiplex PCR was the method, and the copy in TCRdb shows in-frame clones only, minus some. The sample shows approximately 35,000 clones, approximately 87% of them seen only once. Specimen: PBMCs, collected before nivolumab (anti-PD-1) treatment. These receptors were taken from a person between 35 and 79 years old with oral cavity squamous cell carcinoma.

J is TRBJ2-5 and V is TRBV7-2; D call uncertain. Between the trimmed V and J ends, which lost 5 bases and 1 base, there was a span of 11 bases. Germline CDR1 SGHTA, CDR2 FQGNSA. The CDR3 spans 14 residues. In DNA form, the CDR3 reads TGTGCCAGCAGCGCAAGCATTATCCAAGAGACCCAGTACTTC. It codes for CASSASIIQETQYF.

The CDR3 DNA reads as TGTGCCAGCAGCATTAGCGGGGGGAGGAATACGCAGTATTTT. This translates into CASSISGGRNTQYF. The rearrangement joins TRBV7-3 to TRBJ2-3; TRBD2 aligns across 10 bases. Germline V gene data show CDR1 as SGHTA and CDR2 as FQGTGA. The CDR3 contains 14 residues. Unmatched junction bases numbered 6, after V lost 5 bases and J lost 7 bases.

The gene calls are TRBV7-8 and TRBJ2-3, with 9 positions matching TRBD2. The CDR3 has 18 residues. The ends lost 5 bases at V and 6 bases at J; junction bases unmatched: 18. Per the germline V gene, CDR1 is SGHVS and CDR2 is FQNEAQ. CDR3 amino acids: CASSPRPSGTSPPDTQYF. The CDR3 coding sequence is TGTGCCAGCAGCCCGCGACCCTCCGGGACTAGCCCGCCGGATACGCAGTATTTT.

The chain combines TRBV30 with TRBJ1-1; tentative D call: TRBD1 (5 bases). Looked up from germline, CDR1 is GTSNPN and CDR2 is SVGIG (reference sequence). Trimming removed 1 base at V and 0 bases at J, with 6 bases between. This CDR3 is 13 amino acids long. As DNA, the CDR3 is TGTGCCTGGAGTGAACAGGTGAACACTGAAGCTTTCTTT. Its translation: CAWSEQVNTEAFF. Combining the CDR3 with reference TRBV30 and TRBJ1-1 gives the whole variable domain SQTIHQWPATLVQPVGSPLSLECTVEGTSNPNLYWYRQAAGRGLQLLFYSVGIGQISSEVPQNLSASRPQDRQFILSSKKLLLSDSGFYLCAWSEQVNTEAFFGQGTRLTVV.

The chain uses TRBV5-1 and TRBJ2-3; no definite D call. Germline-derived CDR1 and CDR2 are SGHRS and YFSETQ. V was trimmed by 6 bases and J by 4 bases, leaving 9 bases between them. The CDR3 runs 12 residues. The CDR3 DNA sequence: TGCGCCAGCAACTATCCCCCAGATACGCAGTATTTT. It translates to CASNYPPDTQYF.

This chain joins TRBV5-6 and TRBJ2-2, with D uncertain. V was clipped by 2 bases and J by 5 bases, with 7 bases between them. Per germline, CDR1 SGHDT and CDR2 YYEEEE. The CDR3 sequence is 13 residues long. Here the CDR3 reads CASSFLRTGELFF. DNA for the CDR3: TGTGCCAGCAGCTTTCTCCGGACCGGGGAGCTGTTTTTT.

The CDR3 sequence: CASSEAQTGGEKLFF. As DNA, the CDR3 is TGTGCCAGCAGTGAAGCCCAGACAGGAGGGGAAAAACTGTTTTTT. This chain links TRBV6-1 with TRBJ1-4; D may be TRBD1 (6 bases). Germline V CDR1 and CDR2: MNHNS, SASEGT. V was trimmed by 0 bases and J by 8 bases, leaving 13 bases between them. The CDR3 has 15 amino acids.

The gene calls are TRBV6-5 and TRBJ2-6; D gene unclear. CDR3 length: 13 residues. Germline CDR1 reads MNHEY; CDR2 reads SVGAGI. Trimming pared 5 bases from V and 2 bases from J, leaving 4 bases between. The CDR3 coding sequence is TGTGCCAGCAGTCCCCCTGGGGCCAACGTCCTGACTTTC. The encoded protein is CASSPPGANVLTF.

The chain has TRBV7-2 and TRBJ1-1, with unresolved D. Trimming removed 1 base at V and 5 bases at J, with 17 bases between. CDR1 is SGHTA, CDR2 FQGNSA, per germline. The CDR3 sequence is 16 residues long. The CDR3 bases are TGTGCCAGCAGCTTAGATGAACTCTCCCTATTAACTGAAGCTTTCTTT. Translation gives CASSLDELSLLTEAFF.

This sequence joins TRBV2 and TRBJ2-1; the match to TRBD2 covers 12 bases. CDR3 length: 15 residues. Germline trimming cut 6 bases from V and 7 bases from J; bases unmatched to any gene: 7. Germline-derived CDR1 and CDR2 are SNHLY and FYNNEI. CDR3 loop: CASRWASGGANEQFF. In nucleotides, the CDR3 is TGTGCCAGCAGGTGGGCTAGCGGGGGGGCAAATGAGCAGTTCTTC.

The CDR3 bases are TGTGCCAGCAGTGGGGACATCAATCAGCCCCAGCATTTT. Translation: CASSGDINQPQHF. The V call is TRBV2, the J call TRBJ1-5; TRBD1 is a possible D gene (6 bases). The CDR3 spans 13 residues. V lost 4 bases and J lost 3, with 7 bases in between. Germline V gives CDR1 SNHLY, CDR2 FYNNEI.

The V and J genes are TRBV7-6 and TRBJ2-1, with a possible D match to TRBD2 (5 bases). The CDR3 spans 17 residues. In germline, CDR1 is SGHVS, CDR2 FNYEAQ. V was cut by 0 bases and J by 4 bases, with 16 bases left in between. The CDR3, as DNA: TGTGCCAGCAGCTTAGCACGACTACCAGTCGAGTACAATGAGCAGTTCTTC. Its protein is CASSLARLPVEYNEQFF.

The gene calls are TRBV19 and TRBJ1-4; unclear D gene. Trimming removed 4 bases from V and 8 bases from J, with 11 bases in between. Germline V gene sequence: CDR1 LNHDA, CDR2 SQIVND (reference sequence). The CDR3 extends over 13 amino acids. The CDR3 nucleotides read TGTGCCAGTAGTACTTCCCGGCTGGAAAAACTGTTTTTT. Its protein product is CASSTSRLEKLFF. The full variable domain, completed using reference TRBV19 and TRBJ1-4, is DGGITQSPKYLFRKEGQNVTLSCEQNLNHDAMYWYRQDPGQGLRLIYYSQIVNDFQKGDIAEGYSVSREKKESFPLTVTSAQKNPTAFYLCASSTSRLEKLFFGSGTQLSVL.

The CDR3 region has the DNA TGTGCCAGCAGCCAGTATGACAGGGGGCACGGCTACACCTTC. Its translation: CASSQYDRGHGYTF. The V and J genes are TRBV7-2 and TRBJ1-2; 10 bases are shared with TRBD1. Losses at the gene ends were 5 bases for V and 8 bases for J; bases not matched to a gene: 8. This CDR3 has 14 residues. The germline gives CDR1 SGHTA, CDR2 FQGNSA.

The rearrangement joins TRBV4-1 to TRBJ2-3; D possibly matches TRBD1 or TRBD2 (5 bases each). From germline, CDR1 is MGHRA and CDR2 YSYEKL. The CDR3 loop spans 18 amino acids. Between the trimmed V and J ends, which lost 2 bases and 4 bases, there was a span of 22 bases. The CDR3 DNA reads as TGCGCCAGCAGCCAACAGCCTAAGGGGAGCGACGCGGCAGATACGCAGTATTTT. Amino acid sequence: CASSQQPKGSDAADTQYF.

The chain couples TRBV7-8 to TRBJ2-3, with 9 bases fitting TRBD1. V lost 5 bases, J lost 2 bases, and 8 bases stayed unmatched. The CDR3 contains 16 residues. Per germline, CDR1 SGHVS and CDR2 FQNEAQ. CDR3 sequence reads: CASSTYRGLHTDTQYF. CDR3 nucleotide sequence: TGTGCCAGCAGCACCTACAGGGGGCTCCACACAGATACGCAGTATTTT.

A few counts support this clone. J is TRBJ2-1 and V is TRBV29-1; maybe TRBD2 (5 bases). The CDR3 loop spans 13 amino acids. In germline, CDR1 is SQVTM, CDR2 ANQGSEA. V was trimmed by 7 bases and J by 3 bases, leaving 13 bases between them. CDR3 sequence (DNA): TGCAGCGCCCATGGCCGGGACTACAATGAGCAGTTCTTC. It yields the protein CSAHGRDYNEQFF.

The chain combines TRBV6-5 with TRBJ2-2, with 9 bases lining up with TRBD1. This CDR3 comprises 15 residues. V was clipped by 2 bases and J by 6 bases; unmatched bases: 4. CDR1 and CDR2 from the germline V gene are MNHEY and SVGAGI. CDR3 protein: CASSYQRQGAGELFF. CDR3 sequence (DNA): TGTGCCAGCAGTTACCAACGACAGGGGGCCGGGGAGCTGTTTTTT.

The rearrangement uses TRBV6-6 and TRBJ1-5; unclear D gene. The CDR3 consists of 15 residues. Germline V CDR1 and CDR2: MNHNY, SVGAGI (reference sequence). Trimming took off 2 bases at V and 4 bases at J, with 12 bases between the two ends. The CDR3: CASSYAELPNQPQHF. CDR3 DNA: TGTGCCAGCAGTTACGCCGAGCTACCGAATCAGCCCCAGCATTTT.

This chain uses TRBV28 with TRBJ1-5; 8 bases fit TRBD1. In germline, CDR1 is MDHEN, CDR2 SYDVKM. The CDR3 runs to 14 residues. J was trimmed by 6 bases and V by 6 bases; bases with no gene match: 7. Here the CDR3 DNA reads TGTGCCAGCAGCCCGCCAGGGGGCAGTCAGCCCCAGCATTTT. This encodes CASSPPGGSQPQHF.

This clone came up a few times. J is TRBJ1-5 and V is TRBV4-2; D not certain. Trimming removed 0 bases at V and 6 bases at J, with 12 bases between. Germline V gives CDR1 LGHNA, CDR2 YNFKEQ. The CDR3 covers 15 residues. The CDR3 bases are TGTGCCAGCAGCCAAGAGGGAGGCTTAGTTCAGCCCCAGCATTTT. Translating gives CASSQEGGLVQPQHF.

The chain uses TRBV2 and TRBJ1-3, with D possibly being TRBD1 (5 bases). The CDR3 is made up of 16 amino acids. The germline V gene has CDR1 SNHLY and CDR2 FYNNEI. V lost 6 bases, J lost 0 bases, and 15 bases lay in between. The CDR3 DNA sequence: TGTGCCAGCAGCCGGGACCTACCGCCCTCTGGAAACACCATATATTTT. It translates to CASSRDLPPSGNTIYF.

The gene calls are TRBV5-5 and TRBJ1-1; D unresolved. The germline V gene encodes CDR1 SGHKS and CDR2 YYEKEE (reference sequence). V gave up 0 bases and J gave up 7 bases, with 4 bases separating them. The CDR3 spans 11 residues. CDR3: CASSLVSEAFF. CDR3 nucleotides: TGTGCCAGCAGCTTGGTCAGTGAAGCTTTCTTT.

The V call is TRBV19, the J call TRBJ2-1, with 8 bases lining up with TRBD2. This CDR3 contains 16 residues. After removal of 6 bases from V and 6 bases from J, the junction contained 13 bases not matched to a gene. From germline, CDR1 is LNHDA and CDR2 SQIVND (reference sequence). DNA of the CDR3: TGTGCCAGTAGCCCTGGGCGGGGGGCCGTGGGCAATGAGCAGTTCTTC. Protein product: CASSPGRGAVGNEQFF.

V gene TRBV19 combines with J gene TRBJ1-6; D may be TRBD1 (6 bases). Germline values: CDR1 LNHDA, CDR2 SQIVND (reference sequence). The CDR3 sequence is 16 residues long. Trimming took off 7 bases at V and 7 bases at J, with 20 bases between the two ends. The CDR3 DNA is TGTGCCAGTACGGGGAGACAGGTATCTGAGAATTCACCCCTCCACTTT. Protein: CASTGRQVSENSPLHF.

This chain connects TRBV5-1 to TRBJ2-2; 8 bases agree with TRBD2. The CDR3 consists of 14 residues. The germline CDR1 and CDR2 sequences are SGHRS and YFSETQ. With V trimmed by 2 bases and J by 4 bases, 1 base remained unmatched. The CDR3 DNA sequence: TGCGCCAGCAGCTTAAGCGGGGGCACCGGGGAGCTGTTTTTT. Its protein product is CASSLSGGTGELFF. Supplemented by reference TRBV5-1 and TRBJ2-2, the full variable domain reads KAGVTQTPRYLIKTRGQQVTLSCSPISGHRSVSWYQQTPGQGLQFLFEYFSETQRNKGNFPGRFSGRQFSNSRSEMNVSTLELGDSALYLCASSLSGGTGELFFGEGSRLTVL.